The rows below give T cell receptor beta chains drawn from one sample of a study of glioma-infiltrating T cells after dendritic cell vaccination. Sequencing used immunoSEQ multiplex PCR; TCRdb keeps in-frame clones, though not all of them. In the table there are around 96,000 clones, 75% to 85% of which are singletons. Sample: blood, taken before dendritic cell vaccination. All receptors derive from a human donor with glioblastoma. Each CDR3 is given with its conserved first and last residue. The D gene is left open where the match is weak. Some rows mark clone size as missing; the rest say once, few, many or name a class of expanded clone.

V gene	CDR3 length	clone size	D gene	J gene	CDR3 DNA	CDR3 protein
TRBV9	13	NA	NA	TRBJ2-1	TGTGCCAGCAGCTTGGGGAGGAACAATGAGCAGTTCTTC	CASSLGRNNEQFF
TRBV2	11	NA	NA	TRBJ2-1	TGTGCCCACTCGGTCCTAAATGAGCAGTTCTTC	CAHSVLNEQFF
TRBV4-1	15	NA	TRBD2	TRBJ2-1	TGCGCCAGCTTTACAGGCGGGAGGGCGGACAATGAGCAGTTCTTC	CASFTGGRADNEQFF
TRBV27	13	NA	NA	TRBJ2-7	TGTGCCAGCAGTTTATCGTCAGCCTACGAGCAGTACTTC	CASSLSSAYEQYF
TRBV27	15	NA	TRBD2	TRBJ2-7	TGTGCCAGCAGTTCGCTAGCGGGAGCAGCTCGCGAGCAGTACTTC	CASSSLAGAAREQYF
TRBV7-9	14	NA	NA	TRBJ1-1	TGTGCCAGCAGCCTAGACATACAGAACACTGAAGCTTTCTTT	CASSLDIQNTEAFF
TRBV15	15	NA	TRBD1	TRBJ1-1	TGTGCCACCAGCAATCCCTCCACAGGGGAGGCTGAAGCTTTCTTT	CATSNPSTGEAEAFF
TRBV27	15	NA	TRBD2	TRBJ2-1	TGTGCCAGCGGCTCCGGGACTAGCGGGTACAATGAGCAGTTCTTC	CASGSGTSGYNEQFF
TRBV4-1	15	NA	TRBD1	TRBJ1-1	TGCGCCAGCAGCCAGACAGGGACAATGAACACTGAAGCTTTCTTT	CASSQTGTMNTEAFF
TRBV2	15	NA	NA	TRBJ1-3	TGTGCCAGCAGTGGGGGGCTGCTCTCTGGAAACACCATATATTTT	CASSGGLLSGNTIYF
TRBV19	13	NA	NA	TRBJ1-5	TGTGCCAGTAGTATCCAGGGTCATCAGCCCCAGCATTTT	CASSIQGHQPQHF
TRBV5-5	17	NA	TRBD1	TRBJ1-6	TGTGCCAGCAGCTTGGACCGACAGGGGATCTTTGGTTCACCCCTCCACTTT	CASSLDRQGIFGSPLHF
TRBV6-5	14	NA	TRBD1	TRBJ1-2	TGTGCCAGCAGGGAGGGACAGGGACTTAGTGGCTACACCTTC	CASREGQGLSGYTF
TRBV19	14	once	NA	TRBJ1-2	TGTGCCAGTAATTGGGACACATTAAACTATGGCTACACCTTC	CASNWDTLNYGYTF
TRBV5-4	13	few	TRBD1	TRBJ1-2	TGTGCCAGCAGGAAAGGGGGCTCCTATGGCTACACCTTC	CASRKGGSYGYTF
TRBV7-2	19	NA	TRBD2	TRBJ2-7	TGTGCCAGCAGCCCCCCCCCGACTAGCGGGAGGACCTCTCCCCACGAGCAGTACTTC	CASSPPPTSGRTSPHEQYF
TRBV27	16	NA	TRBD2	TRBJ2-6	TGTGCCAGCAAGCGGGGGGCGTTAGTTGGGGCCAACGTCCTGACTTTC	CASKRGALVGANVLTF
TRBV11-2	15	NA	TRBD1	TRBJ2-7	TGTGCCAGCAGCCTAGGGACAGGGAGCTCCTACGAGCAGTACTTC	CASSLGTGSSYEQYF
TRBV18	17	NA	NA	TRBJ1-3	TGTGCCAGCTCACCCCTTGTGGGGGGAATAAGTGGAAACACCATATATTTT	CASSPLVGGISGNTIYF
TRBV7-6	13	NA	NA	TRBJ1-2	TGTGCCAGCAGCCTCCAGGGTGGGTATGGCTACACCTTC	CASSLQGGYGYTF
TRBV2	15	NA	TRBD1	TRBJ1-2	TGTGCCAGCAGTGAGGGCGGGACAGGGCCCTATGGCTACACCTTC	CASSEGGTGPYGYTF
TRBV18	16	NA	TRBD1	TRBJ1-1	TGTGCCAGCTCACTCCGGACAGGGGCGGTGAACACTGAAGCTTTCTTT	CASSLRTGAVNTEAFF
TRBV7-6	17	NA	TRBD2	TRBJ2-3	TGTGCCAGCAGCTTAGCGGGGGGACTAGCGCCCTCAGATACGCAGTATTTT	CASSLAGGLAPSDTQYF
TRBV25-1	16	NA	TRBD1	TRBJ1-1	TGTGCCAGCAGTGAATTGTTAGGACAGGGCGACACTGAAGCTTTCTTT	CASSELLGQGDTEAFF
TRBV5-1	15	once	TRBD2	TRBJ2-7	TGCGCCAGCAGCCCGGGCGGGGCGGGGGATTACGAGCAGTACTTC	CASSPGGAGDYEQYF
TRBV9	14	once	NA	TRBJ2-3	TGTGCCAGCAGCGGTTCTAGGAGCACAGATACGCAGTATTTT	CASSGSRSTDTQYF
TRBV29-1	12	NA	NA	TRBJ2-3	TGCAGCGTTGAAGTGGAGAGTGATACGCAGTATTTT	CSVEVESDTQYF
TRBV6-6	13	medium-sized	NA	TRBJ1-1	TGTGCCAGCAGAAGACAGGTTCTCACTGAAGCTTTCTTT	CASRRQVLTEAFF
TRBV5-4	16	NA	TRBD1	TRBJ1-2	TGTGCCAGCACCCCCCCCGGGACAGGGGTTAACTATGGCTACACCTTC	CASTPPGTGVNYGYTF
TRBV9	13	NA	TRBD2	TRBJ2-1	TGTGCCAGCTCTGCTAGCGGGTACAATGAGCAGTTCTTC	CASSASGYNEQFF
TRBV30	14	NA	NA	TRBJ2-6	TGTGCCTCTTTAAGGGGTGCCGGGGCCAACGTCCTGACTTTC	CASLRGAGANVLTF
TRBV27	17	NA	TRBD2	TRBJ2-1	TGTGCCAGCAGTTTATATAGTTTAGCGGGAGGTATAAATGAGCAGTTCTTC	CASSLYSLAGGINEQFF
TRBV19	15	NA	TRBD2	TRBJ2-3	TGTGCCAGTAGAACACTAGCGGGGGGCACAGATACGCAGTATTTT	CASRTLAGGTDTQYF
TRBV30	14	few	TRBD1	TRBJ1-2	TGTGCCTGGGCTTCAGGGGGCGCTAACTATGGCTACACCTTC	CAWASGGANYGYTF
TRBV6-1	16	NA	TRBD2	TRBJ2-1	TGTGCCAGCAGTGAAACGTGGTTGGGCGGGGGGATTGAGCAGTTCTTC	CASSETWLGGGIEQFF
TRBV29-1	11	NA	NA	TRBJ1-2	TGCAGCACCAGGGTTGCCGGAGGCTACACCTTC	CSTRVAGGYTF
TRBV5-1	14	NA	TRBD2	TRBJ2-1	TGCGCCAGCAGTTCCGGGACTAGTGACAATGAGCAGTTCTTC	CASSSGTSDNEQFF
TRBV7-9	15	NA	TRBD1	TRBJ1-2	TGTGCCAGCAGCTTAGCGGGACAGGGGGCGCATGGCTACACCTTC	CASSLAGQGAHGYTF
TRBV21-1	19	NA	NA	TRBJ2-7	TGTGCCAGCATAAGACCCGGGACTAGCGGGAGGTCTCATCGAAGCGAGCAGTACTTC	CASIRPGTSGRSHRSEQYF
TRBV11-2	16	NA	NA	TRBJ2-1	TGTGCCAGCAGCTTCGTCTCCTTTAGCGGCTCCAATGAGCAGTTCTTC	CASSFVSFSGSNEQFF
TRBV29-1	14	few	NA	TRBJ2-1	TGCAGCGTGTCCGGTAGTCGCAAAGATTCGGAGCAGTTCTTC	CSVSGSRKDSEQFF
TRBV11-2	12	few	TRBD1	TRBJ1-5	TGTGCCAGCAGCCTAGAGAAGGGACAGCAGCATTTT	CASSLEKGQQHF
TRBV7-8	15	NA	NA	TRBJ1-5	TGTGCCAGCAGCCTCGCGGGGGCTGGGAATCAGCCCCAGCATTTT	CASSLAGAGNQPQHF
TRBV15	15	NA	TRBD2	TRBJ2-7	TGTGCCACCAGCAGGGGACTAGCGGGCGAATTCGAGCAGTACTTC	CATSRGLAGEFEQYF
TRBV7-6	14	once	TRBD2	TRBJ2-7	TGTGCCAGCAGCCGGACTAGCGGGTCCTACGAGCAGTACTTC	CASSRTSGSYEQYF
TRBV27	14	NA	NA	TRBJ1-2	TGTGCCAGCAGTTTGGGGCAGGGATACTATGGCTACACCTTC	CASSLGQGYYGYTF
TRBV5-1	15	NA	NA	TRBJ1-2	TGCGCCAGCAGCTTGGGTCGACAGATTAACTATGGCTACACCTTC	CASSLGRQINYGYTF
TRBV27	15	NA	NA	TRBJ1-4	TGTGCCAGCAGTTTTACAGTTGCAACTAATGAAAAACTGTTTTTT	CASSFTVATNEKLFF
TRBV6-1	13	NA	NA	TRBJ1-2	TGTGCCAGCAGTGACTCGCTACGGGGGGGCTACACCTTC	CASSDSLRGGYTF
TRBV7-3	15	NA	NA	TRBJ1-2	TGTGCCAGCAGCTTAAGGGCGGACAGCAACTATGGCTACACCTTC	CASSLRADSNYGYTF
TRBV7-8	16	once	NA	TRBJ2-2	TGTGCCAGCAGCTCCGCCGGATGGGCCGTCGGCGGGGAGCTGTTTTTT	CASSSAGWAVGGELFF
TRBV9	16	NA	TRBD1	TRBJ2-3	TGTGCCAGCAGCGAGCACAGGGACAGGGCGACAGATACGCAGTATTTT	CASSEHRDRATDTQYF
TRBV27	12	NA	NA	TRBJ1-2	TGTGCCAGCAGTGCGGACAGCTATGGCTACACCTTC	CASSADSYGYTF
TRBV11-3	16	NA	TRBD2	TRBJ2-5	TGTGCCAGCAGCCGCGGACTAGCGGGAGACCAAGAGACCCAGTACTTC	CASSRGLAGDQETQYF
TRBV9	13	NA	TRBD1	TRBJ2-7	TGTGCCAGCAGCGCGCAGGGGGTACACGAGCAGTACTTC	CASSAQGVHEQYF